These T cell receptor beta chains were read from a single sample in a study of CD8 T cells in Susac syndrome. From the immunoSEQ multiplex PCR reads, TCRdb called clonotypes with MiXCR, one entry per CDR3 protein. In the table there are 150,000 to 180,000 distinct CDR3 sequences, 95% to 96% of which are singletons. What was sequenced was CD8+ T cells from PBMCs. The receptors were sampled from a human donor with multiple sclerosis. CDR3s include the opening cysteine and the closing phenylalanine or tryptophan. D genes are given only for firm matches. Part of the rows lack a size; the others show once, few, many or a class for expanded clones.

J gene	V gene	clone size	D gene	CDR3 DNA	CDR3 protein
TRBJ2-4	TRBV3-1	.	.	TGTGCCAGCAGCCCTAGTCCAGCCAAAAACATTCAGTACTTC	CASSPSPAKNIQYF
TRBJ1-2	TRBV20-1	once	.	TGCAGCCCGTCCCCCGGAAACTATGGCTACACCTTC	CSPSPGNYGYTF
TRBJ2-4	TRBV11-2	.	TRBD2	TGTGCCAGCAGATCAGCCCGGGAGGTGGGAGTCGGGAGCATTCAGTACTTC	CASRSAREVGVGSIQYF
TRBJ2-3	TRBV9	.	.	TGTGCCAGCAGCGTAGTTCCAGCGGCCTACACAGATACGCAGTATTTT	CASSVVPAAYTDTQYF
TRBJ2-3	TRBV7-9	.	.	TGTGCCAGCAGCTTAGTCAGGGATACGCAGTATTTT	CASSLVRDTQYF
TRBJ2-3	TRBV20-1	.	.	TGCAGTGCTAGGGGCTGGCACAGGGCGGGAGATACGCAGTATTTT	CSARGWHRAGDTQYF
TRBJ2-3	TRBV6-5	few	.	TGTGCCAGCAGTTACTCTACCACAGATACGCAGTATTTT	CASSYSTTDTQYF
TRBJ2-3	TRBV9	.	.	TGTGCCAGCAGCCCACGGACTGTATCCACAGATACGCAGTATTTT	CASSPRTVSTDTQYF
TRBJ1-1	TRBV4-1	.	TRBD1	TGCGCCAGCAGCCAAGTAAGAGGGACAGCGAACACTGAAGCTTTCTTT	CASSQVRGTANTEAFF
TRBJ2-2	TRBV12-3/TRBV12-4	.	.	TGTGCCAGCAGATCTAACAGGGTCCCCTACCCCGGGGAGCTGTTTTTT	CASRSNRVPYPGELFF
TRBJ2-3	TRBV7-3	.	TRBD2	TGTGCCAGCAGCCCCCGTGCGGGAGGGTGGACAGATACGCAGTATTTT	CASSPRAGGWTDTQYF
TRBJ1-2	TRBV29-1	.	.	TGCAGCGTGGACCGGGATCTGGGCCTTGGCTACACCTTC	CSVDRDLGLGYTF
TRBJ1-1	TRBV2	.	.	TGTGCCGGTATAGCGAAAAATTTGGGGGCCCGGAACACTGAAGCTTTCTTT	CAGIAKNLGARNTEAFF
TRBJ1-4	TRBV2	.	.	TGTGCCAGCAGTCCCAATGAAAAACTGTTTTTT	CASSPNEKLFF
TRBJ1-1	TRBV20-1	.	.	TGCAGTGCTAGAGACCCCACTGAAGCTTTCTTT	CSARDPTEAFF
TRBJ2-1	TRBV13	once	TRBD2	TGTGCCAGCAGCTTAGGCCTCGGGACTACCCCTTCAAGTAATGAGCAGTTCTTC	CASSLGLGTTPSSNEQFF
TRBJ1-1	TRBV29-1	.	.	TGCAGCGTTGAAGATGGAGCAAGAAGCCTGGCGGCCCCTTCGTTCTTT	CSVEDGARSLAAPSFF
TRBJ1-5	TRBV27	.	.	TGTGCCAGCAGTTCCAACCCCTGGGTACCCGGCAATCAGCCCCAGCATTTT	CASSSNPWVPGNQPQHF
TRBJ2-1	TRBV9	.	.	TGTGCCAGCAGCGTAGGGGGTCTTCCGAACTGGGATGAGCAGTTCTTC	CASSVGGLPNWDEQFF
TRBJ2-7	TRBV24-1	.	.	TGTGCCACCAGTGATTGTCCAGGGTACAACGAGCAGTACTTC	CATSDCPGYNEQYF
TRBJ1-1	TRBV29-1	.	.	TGCACCCCCACCCTGGTGGGACACACCATGAACACTGAAGCTTTCTTT	CTPTLVGHTMNTEAFF
TRBJ2-3	TRBV29-1	.	.	TGCAGCGTTTCCACAAACGCCCGGCCCACGGATACGCAGTATTTT	CSVSTNARPTDTQYF
TRBJ2-1	TRBV9	once	TRBD2	TGTGCCAGCAGCGTAATGCTAGCGGGGGTCGCCAATGAGCAGTTCTTC	CASSVMLAGVANEQFF